The 21 T cell receptor beta chains reported below all come from one sample, sequenced in a study of Graves' ophthalmopathy and Graves' hyperthyroidism. RNA transcripts were the source from which TCR beta CDR3 regions were amplified. HTBI-primed first-round RT-PCR preceded second-round multiplex PCR. TCRdb re-called the multiplex PCR reads with MiXCR, one entry per CDR3 protein. The sample yields about 1.2 million distinct CDR3 sequences, about two fifths seen once. Input material: peripheral blood or thyroid tissue (not recorded which). All receptors come from an adult man with Graves' hyperthyroidism.

This clonotype has more than one count but fewer than ten. The germline gene is not matched at one end of the junction; a read error may be the cause. DNA of the CDR3: TGTGCCGGCAGCCTAGGACTAGCGGGAGTAGAGACCCAGTACTTC. Translating gives CAGSLGLAGVETQYF. This chain joins TRBV6-5 and TRBJ2-5; 13 bases are shared with TRBD2. The CDR3 extends over 15 amino acids. Per germline, CDR1 MNHEY and CDR2 SVGAGI.

The chain couples TRBV10-2 to TRBJ1-5, with 10 bases fitting TRBD1. Germline assignment: CDR1 WSHSY and CDR2 SAAADI. The CDR3 sequence is 15 residues long. V trimming: 4 bases; J trimming: 7 bases; junction bases outside the gene matches: 7. The chain's CDR3 is CASSAGTGDQQPQHF. The CDR3, as DNA: TGCGCCAGCAGTGCCGGGACAGGGGATCAACAGCCCCAGCATTTT.

This chain joins TRBV25-1 and TRBJ1-2; TRBD1 matches at 7 bases. The CDR3 covers 15 residues. The V segment lost 6 bases and the J segment 0 bases; nucleotides outside the gene matches: 7. Per the germline V gene, CDR1 is MGHDK and CDR2 is SYGVNS. DNA for the CDR3: TGTGCCAGCAGGGACCGGGACAGATCTAACTATGGCTACACCTTC. It codes for CASRDRDRSNYGYTF.

The V call is TRBV29-1, the J call TRBJ2-7; 7 bases line up with TRBD2. The CDR3 has 14 residues. Per germline, CDR1 SQVTM and CDR2 ANQGSEA. The V gene end was trimmed by 4 bases and the J gene end by 0 bases; junction bases not matched to a gene: 6. The CDR3 DNA reads as TGCAGCGTTGCCGGGACTACCCTCTCCTACGAGCAGTACTTC. It encodes CSVAGTTLSYEQYF.

The gene calls are TRBV12-3 or TRBV12-4 and TRBJ1-2; D is unresolved. This CDR3 is built from 13 residues. Deletions cut 3 bases from V and 8 bases from J, with 13 bases between. The chain's CDR3 is CASSLSRVNGYTF. The CDR3 region has the DNA TGTGCCAGCAGTTTGTCCCGGGTTAACGGCTACACCTTC.

This clonotype was observed a handful of times. The CDR3 coding sequence is TGCAGTGCTAGAGATGCAGGTTCGGGTTCCGGCAATCAGCCCCAGCATTTT. Protein: CSARDAGSGSGNQPQHF. The V and J genes are TRBV20-1 and TRBJ1-5; unclear D gene. Germline V lookup: CDR1 DFQATT, CDR2 SNEGSKA (reference sequence). This CDR3 is built from 17 residues. Trimming pared 0 bases from V and 2 bases from J, leaving 17 bases between.

This rearrangement joins TRBV29-1 to TRBJ2-1; 7 bases match TRBD2. CDR1 is SQVTM, CDR2 ANQGSEA, per germline. Germline trimming cut 8 bases from V and 8 bases from J; bases unmatched to any gene: 15. This CDR3 region has 14 residues. For the CDR3, the DNA is TGCAGCCCCGCCGCGAGGGAGGGCGAATATGAGCAGTTCTTC. Residues: CSPAAREGEYEQFF.

This clonotype was observed a handful of times. The chain carries TRBV20-1 and TRBJ1-6; possibly TRBD1 for D (5 bases). The germline gives CDR1 DFQATT, CDR2 SNEGSKA (reference sequence). Trimming removed 1 base at V and 10 bases at J, with 23 bases between. The CDR3 spans 17 residues. The CDR3 region is CSARVRGSGQLLSPLHF. The CDR3 bases are TGCAGTGCTAGAGTACGGGGATCAGGACAACTCCTCTCACCCCTCCACTTT.

Concerning this clonotype: With a much larger clone just one base away, this may be a read error. The J gene is TRBJ2-7, the V gene TRBV5-4; 7 nucleotides agree with TRBD1. From germline, CDR1 is SGHNT and CDR2 YYREEE (reference sequence). The CDR3 is made up of 14 amino acids. Here the CDR3 DNA reads TGTGCCAGCAGCGACGGGACAGCCTTCTACGGGCAGTACTTC. Residues: CASSDGTAFYGQYF. The whole variable domain, filled in from reference TRBV5-4 and TRBJ2-7, reads ETGVTQSPTHLIKTRGQQVTLRCSSQSGHNTVSWYQQALGQGPQFIFQYYREEENGRGNFPPRFSGLQFPNYSSELNVNALELDDSALYLCASSDGTAFYGQYFGPGTRLTVT.

This clonotype was counted between two and nine times. The chain recombines TRBV12-3 or TRBV12-4 with TRBJ2-7; D gene ambiguous. Trimming cost V 7 bases and J 1 base, with 11 bases left between them. The CDR3 has 13 amino acids. CDR3 residues: CASTPDRSYEQYF. The CDR3 bases are TGTGCCAGCACCCCCGACCGATCCTACGAGCAGTACTTC.

The DNA of the CDR3 is TGTGCCAGTAGAGGGAGTCTGGGGGGTCAGCCCCAGCATTTT. The encoded protein is CASRGSLGGQPQHF. The chain is built from TRBV19 and TRBJ1-5, with D maybe TRBD1 (5 bases). The germline V and J ends were trimmed by 6 bases and 6 bases, with 15 bases remaining between them. The CDR3 sequence is 14 residues long. In germline, CDR1 is LNHDA, CDR2 SQIVND (reference sequence).

The chain uses TRBV7-8 and TRBJ2-7; D is unresolved. CDR1 and CDR2 from the germline V gene are SGHVS and FQNEAQ. The CDR3 runs to 14 residues. V dropped 5 bases and J dropped 2 bases, with 13 bases sitting between them. The CDR3 reads CASSPLPEPYEQYF. Here the CDR3 DNA reads TGTGCCAGCAGCCCTCTACCAGAGCCCTACGAGCAGTACTTC. Supplemented by reference TRBV7-8 and TRBJ2-7, the full variable domain reads GAGVSQSPRYKVAKRGQDVALRCDPISGHVSLFWYQQALGQGPEFLTYFQNEAQLDKSGLPSDRFFAERPEGSVSTLKIQRTQQEDSAVYLCASSPLPEPYEQYFGPGTRLTVT.

To note about this clonotype: At one end the junction does not follow the germline gene, possibly because of a read error. V is TRBV29-1 and J is TRBJ1-5, with D possibly TRBD1 on 5 matching bases. The CDR3 length is 15 residues. Germline values: CDR1 SQVTM, CDR2 ANQGSEA. CDR3 DNA sequence: TGCAGCGTTGAATGGCAGGGTAGGCCCCAAGAGACCCAGTACTTT. Protein sequence: CSVEWQGRPQETQYF. The variable domain in full, completed from reference TRBV29-1 and TRBJ1-5, reads SAVISQKPSRDICQRGTSLTIQCQVDSQVTMMFWYRQQPGQSLTLIATANQGSEATYESGFVIDKFPISRPNLTFSTLTVSNMSPEDSSIYLCSVEWQGRPQETQYFGDGTRLSIL.

This clonotype was seen more than once but under ten times. The V gene is TRBV12-3 or TRBV12-4, the J gene TRBJ2-2, with 7 bases that match TRBD2. The CDR3 consists of 15 residues. V lost 7 bases to trimming and J lost 5 bases; unmatched junction nucleotides: 10. The CDR3 is CASNPGGSGTGELFF. CDR3 sequence (DNA): TGTGCCAGCAACCCCGGCGGGAGTGGAACCGGGGAGCTGTTTTTT.

Many counts were recorded for this clonotype. The rearrangement joins TRBV11-2 to TRBJ1-5; 7 bases are shared with TRBD1. The CDR3 sequence is 15 residues long. The trim removed 3 bases at V and 7 bases at J, leaving 9 bases unmatched. CDR1 is SGHAT and CDR2 is FQNNGV in the germline V gene. CDR3 DNA sequence: TGTGCCAGCAGCTTTGGGCCCCAGGGGGAACAGCCCCAGCATTTT. Translating it yields CASSFGPQGEQPQHF.

This clonotype showed up many times. The V call is TRBV10-2, the J call TRBJ2-7, with D perhaps given as TRBD1 or TRBD2 (5 bases each). Trimming removed 7 bases at V and 1 base at J, with 14 bases between. Germline V lookup: CDR1 WSHSY, CDR2 SAAADI. The CDR3 is made up of 14 amino acids. DNA for the CDR3: TGCGCCAGCAACGACCGACAGCGGTCCTACGAGCAGTACTTC. Residues: CASNDRQRSYEQYF.

This chain uses TRBV7-9 with TRBJ1-6, with a possible D match to TRBD1 (5 bases). V shed 4 bases and J shed 7 bases, with 14 bases lying between them. This CDR3 comprises 15 residues. The germline CDR1 and CDR2 sequences are SEHNR and FQNEAQ (reference sequence). In DNA, the CDR3 is TGTGCCAGCAGCTCTCTAGGGACGGAAAATTCACCCCTCCACTTT. Translating gives CASSSLGTENSPLHF.

This clonotype appeared many times. The V gene is TRBV24-1, the J gene TRBJ1-2; TRBD1 aligns across 10 bases. The CDR3 spans 15 residues. The V segment lost 4 bases and the J segment 3 bases; nucleotides outside the gene matches: 4. CDR1 is KGHDR and CDR2 is SFDVKD in the germline V gene. This chain's CDR3 is CATSEPGQGDYGYTF. The DNA of the CDR3 is TGTGCCACCAGTGAACCCGGACAGGGGGACTATGGCTACACCTTC.

As to this clonotype: This may be a read error, as it is one base from a much larger clone. The genes are TRBV12-3 or TRBV12-4 and TRBJ2-5; D could derive from TRBD1 or TRBD2 (6 bases each). The V and J ends lost 6 bases and 7 bases respectively, with 15 bases between them. The CDR3 is 13 amino acids. The CDR3 DNA is TGTGCCAGCAGCCCGAGGGGGGATGGGACCCAGTACTTC. It codes for CASSPRGDGTQYF.

The CDR3 nucleotides are TGTGCCATCAGTGAGTCAGCAAGGGAAAAACTGTTTTTT. This codes for CAISESAREKLFF. This chain uses TRBV10-3 with TRBJ1-4; unclear D gene. The CDR3 has 13 residues. V was pared by 0 bases and J by 8 bases, with 7 bases between. CDR1 ENHRY and CDR2 SYGVKD come from the germline V gene.

This clonotype was counted a few times. V gene TRBV2 combines with J gene TRBJ2-7; maybe TRBD1 (6 bases). This CDR3 contains 13 residues. The germline V gene has CDR1 SNHLY and CDR2 FYNNEI. V lost 10 bases to trimming and J lost 0 bases, with 13 bases between them. CDR3: CANGDKLSYEQYF. The CDR3 bases are TGTGCCAACGGGGACAAACTCTCCTACGAGCAGTACTTC.